These T cell receptor beta chains were read from a single sample in a study of tumor-infiltrating lymphocytes in oesophageal squamous cell carcinoma. TCRdb re-analysed the PCR reads in MiXCR, keeping a single row per CDR3 protein. The sample has more than 7,000 distinct CDR3 sequences; approximately 14% are singletons. Sequencing was done on a sample of blood. Receptor source: a male donor with esophageal squamous cell carcinoma. CDR3s include the opening cysteine and the closing phenylalanine or tryptophan. The order of the fields is clone size, J gene, D gene, V gene, CDR3 DNA, CDR3 protein. The D gene is left open where the match is weak. Not all rows give a size; the values are once, few, many and, for expanded clones, a class.

many	TRBJ2-3	NA	TRBV25-1	TGTGCCACCTCCAAGGGTCCAGATACGCAGTATTTT	CATSKGPDTQYF
medium-sized	TRBJ2-3	TRBD1	TRBV6-1	TGTGCCAGCAGTGCGACAGGGGCCATCACAGATACGCAGTATTTT	CASSATGAITDTQYF
many	TRBJ2-7	NA	TRBV11-3	TGTGCCAGCAGCTTGGGTAGTGGATCCTACGAGCAGTACTTC	CASSLGSGSYEQYF
NA	TRBJ2-2	NA	TRBV2	TGTGCCAGCAGTGAATCCAGGGGTCGCGGGGAGCTGTTTTTT	CASSESRGRGELFF
many	TRBJ2-7	TRBD1	TRBV4-2	TGTGCCAGCAGCCAAGAGACAGGGGGCTTTTACGAGCAGTACTTC	CASSQETGGFYEQYF
medium-sized	TRBJ2-2	NA	TRBV27	TGTGCCAGCAGTTTCATGGGGACGACCGGGGAGCTGTTTTTT	CASSFMGTTGELFF
NA	TRBJ2-2	NA	TRBV5-3	TGTGCCGGCGGCTTGCCCGAGCCCGGGGAGCTGTTTTTT	CAGGLPEPGELFF
few	TRBJ1-6	NA	TRBV24-1	TGTGCCACCAGTGACTCCATGGGGACCCTCCACTTT	CATSDSMGTLHF
many	TRBJ1-2	NA	TRBV6-1	TGTGCCAGCAGAACTGGAGACAAGAACTATGGCTACACCTTC	CASRTGDKNYGYTF
many	TRBJ1-1	NA	TRBV19	TGTGCCAGTAGTATGCTAAGGGGCACTGAAGCTTTCTTT	CASSMLRGTEAFF
NA	TRBJ2-1	NA	TRBV7-4	TGTGCCAGCAGCAACAGGATAACTAGCACAGATACGCAGTTCTTC	CASSNRITSTDTQFF
few	TRBJ2-2	NA	TRBV2	TGTGCCAGCAGTGCCAACAGTAACACCGGGGAGCTGTTTTTT	CASSANSNTGELFF
many	TRBJ2-1	NA	TRBV19	TGTGCCAGTAGTCAGCAGGGGCCTGAGCAGTTCTTC	CASSQQGPEQFF
medium-sized	TRBJ2-5	NA	TRBV6-1	TGTGCCAGCAGTCTCAAAGAGACCCAGTACTTC	CASSLKETQYF
many	TRBJ1-3	NA	TRBV12-3/TRBV12-4	TGTGCCAGCAGTTTATTAAGCTCTGGAAACACCATATATTTT	CASSLLSSGNTIYF
few	TRBJ1-1	TRBD1	TRBV18	TGTGCCAGCTCTCGGGACAGTTTTTTCTCGGCCCATGAAGCTTTCTTT	CASSRDSFFSAHEAFF
NA	TRBJ1-4	NA	TRBV5-1	TGCGCCAGCAGCGCCGGACAGAAAAATGAAAAACTGTTTTTT	CASSAGQKNEKLFF
large	TRBJ2-1	TRBD2	TRBV12-3/TRBV12-4	TGTGCCAGCAGTTGGGGTAGCGGGGGCGTGGGCAATGAGCAGTTCTTC	CASSWGSGGVGNEQFF
many	TRBJ1-1	TRBD1	TRBV6-6	TGTGCCAGCAGTTACGGACAGGGGCGGTACACTGAAGCTTTCTTT	CASSYGQGRYTEAFF
NA	TRBJ2-1	TRBD2	TRBV3-1	TGTGCCAGCAGCCAGGGCGGGGGGTACAATGAGCAGTTCTTC	CASSQGGGYNEQFF
medium-sized	TRBJ2-1	NA	TRBV11-2	TGTGCCAGCAGATCTGGACAGTTCTCCTACAATGAGCAGTTCTTC	CASRSGQFSYNEQFF
NA	TRBJ2-7	TRBD2	TRBV15	TGTGCCACCAGCGCCCAACTAGCGGGGTATTCCCTTTACGAGCAGTACTTC	CATSAQLAGYSLYEQYF
many	TRBJ2-1	TRBD2	TRBV10-3	TGTGCCGCAAGGAATAGCGGGGTAAACTCCTACAATGAGCAGTTCTTC	CAARNSGVNSYNEQFF
many	TRBJ2-1	TRBD2	TRBV19	TGTGCCAGTAGTATAATGGGGGCGACTAGCGGGGTCCATGAGCAGTTCTTC	CASSIMGATSGVHEQFF
NA	TRBJ2-4	TRBD2	TRBV4-1	TGCGCCAGCAGCCAAGGGACTAGCGCTCTCGCCAAAAACATTCAGTACTTC	CASSQGTSALAKNIQYF
medium-sized	TRBJ2-1	TRBD2	TRBV7-3	TGTGCCAGCAGCCCACATAGCGGGGGGACCTTCAATGAGCAGTTCTTC	CASSPHSGGTFNEQFF
medium-sized	TRBJ1-5	TRBD1	TRBV7-2	TGTGCCAGCAGCAGCAGACAGGGAGGTCAGCCCCAGCATTTT	CASSSRQGGQPQHF
NA	TRBJ2-7	NA	TRBV2	TGTGCCAGCAGCGCAACGCAGGGCAATGAGCAGTACTTC	CASSATQGNEQYF
NA	TRBJ2-3	TRBD2	TRBV20-1	TGCAGTGCTAGGAGCGGGGGTCCGAACACCGGGGAGCTGTATTTT	CSARSGGPNTGELYF
medium-sized	TRBJ1-1	NA	TRBV7-2	TGTGCCAGCAGCTTAAATGGGGGGACTGAAGCTTTCTTT	CASSLNGGTEAFF
NA	TRBJ1-3	NA	TRBV6-1	TGTGCCAGCCGTCCAGGGCTTGGAAACACCATATATTTT	CASRPGLGNTIYF
many	TRBJ2-6	NA	TRBV7-2	TGTGCCAGCAGCGCGACCGGGACTTTC	CASSATGTF
few	TRBJ1-2	NA	TRBV2	TGTGCCAGCAGTGACTCGCGACAGTATGGCTACACCTTC	CASSDSRQYGYTF
many	TRBJ1-2	TRBD1	TRBV6-1	TGTGCCAGCAGTCACAGGGGTAACGGCTACACCTTC	CASSHRGNGYTF
many	TRBJ2-6	NA	TRBV10-3	TGTGCCATCAGCCCAGACTTCCGCTCTGGGGCCAACGTCCTGACTTTC	CAISPDFRSGANVLTF
many	TRBJ2-2	NA	TRBV5-1	TGCGCCAGCAGCAACACCAAGAACACCGGGGAGCTGTTTTTT	CASSNTKNTGELFF
many	TRBJ1-1	TRBD1	TRBV24-1	TGTGCCACCAGTGACCCGACAGGGGGGAACAATGAAGCTTTCTTT	CATSDPTGGNNEAFF
many	TRBJ2-7	NA	TRBV28	TGTGCCAGCAGTTTATTATACCGGCGGGACAATGAGCAGTACTTC	CASSLLYRRDNEQYF
many	TRBJ1-2	NA	TRBV6-1	TGTGCCAGCAGTCAGGCGAACCCCGGGGGCTATGGCTACACCTTC	CASSQANPGGYGYTF
few	TRBJ1-1	NA	TRBV10-2	TGCGCCAGCAGTGAGCTCCGGACAGACCTTGAAGCTTTCTTT	CASSELRTDLEAFF
many	TRBJ2-7	NA	TRBV27	TGTGCCAGCAGTCTCGGGACCTTTAATTCACCCCTCCACTTC	CASSLGTFNSPLHF
few	TRBJ2-5	NA	TRBV15	TGTGCCACCCGGTCGAATGTGGAAGAGACCCAGTACTTC	CATRSNVEETQYF
many	TRBJ1-2	NA	TRBV2	TGTGCCAGCAGTGAGCTGGCGAACAACTATGGCTACACCTTC	CASSELANNYGYTF
many	TRBJ1-1	NA	TRBV10-3	TGTGCCATCAAGGGAGACATGAACACTGAAGCTTTCTTT	CAIKGDMNTEAFF
many	TRBJ2-7	TRBD1	TRBV11-2	TGTGCCAGCAGCCACTGGGACAGCTACGAGCAGTACTTC	CASSHWDSYEQYF
many	TRBJ1-5	NA	TRBV6-2/TRBV6-3	TGTGCCAGCAGACAGGGTGGAAGACAGCCCCAGCATTTT	CASRQGGRQPQHF
medium-sized	TRBJ2-6	NA	TRBV7-8	TGTGCCAGCAGCTTAAGTTTCTCTGGGGCCAACGTCCTGACTTTC	CASSLSFSGANVLTF
once	TRBJ1-6	TRBD1	TRBV19	TGTGCCAGTAGTATAGTGGGACAGGGGGCAAAAAATTCACCCCTCCACTTT	CASSIVGQGAKNSPLHF
few	TRBJ1-1	NA	TRBV5-5	TGTGCCAGCAGCTCCGGACCGCTCAAGGCTGAAGCTTTCTTT	CASSSGPLKAEAFF
few	TRBJ2-3	NA	TRBV18	TGTGCCAGCTCACCGCTGAAGAGCACAGATACGCAGTATTTT	CASSPLKSTDTQYF
many	TRBJ1-1	NA	TRBV11-3	TGTGCCAGCAGCTTGACGAACACTGAAGCTTTCTTT	CASSLTNTEAFF
medium-sized	TRBJ1-2	TRBD1	TRBV7-9	TGTGCCAGCAGCTCTCGACAGGGGAACTATGGCTACACCTTC	CASSSRQGNYGYTF
medium-sized	TRBJ2-7	NA	TRBV7-9	TGTGCCAGCAGCTTAGAGGGGGGCCGGGGCGAGCAGTACTTC	CASSLEGGRGEQYF
many	TRBJ2-3	TRBD1	TRBV19	TGTGCCAGTAGAAGGGGACAGGGACTTTTAGCAGATACGCAGTATTTT	CASRRGQGLLADTQYF